This is a list of T cell receptor beta chains from one sample in a study of OX40 agonist ivuxolimab in advanced cancers. The table came from immunoSEQ multiplex PCR; TCRdb's copy has only in-frame clones and leaves some out. The sample lists about 50,000 clones; over 65% were seen once. The sample in question was CD4+ or CD8+ T cells sorted from blood, obtained in a trial of the OX40 agonist ivuxolimab. The receptors stem from an adult with an advanced solid tumor such as melanoma, head and neck, liver or kidney cancer. CDR3s include the opening cysteine and the closing phenylalanine or tryptophan. Fields, in order: clone size, D gene, V gene, J gene, CDR3 DNA, CDR3 protein. A D gene is named only where the DNA matches it firmly. Clone sizes are given selectively: once, few, many, or a class where the clone is expanded.

>NA|NA|TRBV18|TRBJ1-1
TGTGCCAGCTCACCACCGGAGAGGATGAACACTGAAGCTTTCTTT
CASSPPERMNTEAFF
>once|NA|TRBV5-4|TRBJ1-5
TGTGCCAGCAGCTTCTGGGAGGCCCGGCAGCCCCAGCATTTT
CASSFWEARQPQHF
>NA|NA|TRBV4-1|TRBJ1-4
TGCGCCAGCAGCCCTCCAGGGAGAGCAAGAGGGGTGGTGTTTTTT
CASSPPGRARGVVFF
>NA|NA|TRBV7-8|TRBJ1-2
TGTGCCAGCAGCCCACAGTCCTATGGCTACACCTTC
CASSPQSYGYTF
>NA|TRBD1|TRBV7-6|TRBJ2-5
TGTGCCAGCAGCCCCCAGGGGGTAAGGGATGGTAGGGAGACCCAGTACTTC
CASSPQGVRDGRETQYF
>NA|NA|TRBV19|TRBJ2-5
TGTGCCAGTAGTATCGCGGGGGCCGAAGGGACCCAGTACTTC
CASSIAGAEGTQYF
>NA|NA|TRBV7-9|TRBJ2-7
TGTGCCAGCACCCTCACTGACTACGAGCAGTACTTC
CASTLTDYEQYF
>NA|TRBD2|TRBV2|TRBJ2-5
TGTGCCAGCACCTCTAGCGGGGGGGCAGGTGAGACCCAGTACTTC
CASTSSGGAGETQYF
>few|NA|TRBV10-1|TRBJ2-5
TGCGCCAGCAGCGGATACCCAGGGACCCAGTACTTC
CASSGYPGTQYF
>NA|NA|TRBV9|TRBJ2-2
TGTGCCAGCAGCGTAGTCGAATCGACAACCGGGGAGCTGTTTTTT
CASSVVESTTGELFF
>NA|TRBD2|TRBV25-1|TRBJ2-1
TGTGCCAGCAGTGCCTTTCTAGCGGGAGAGGGTGAGCAGTTCTTC
CASSAFLAGEGEQFF
>few|NA|TRBV10-3|TRBJ1-1
TGTGCCATCAGTGACCCGAAGGGGACTGAAGCTTTCTTT
CAISDPKGTEAFF
>NA|TRBD1|TRBV19|TRBJ2-1
TGTGCCAGTAGTGCACCGGGACAGCCAACCATAGAGCAGTTCTTC
CASSAPGQPTIEQFF
>few|NA|TRBV11-2|TRBJ2-7
TGTGCCAGCAGCTCAGGGGTCGCGCACTACGAGCAGTACTTC
CASSSGVAHYEQYF
>once|NA|TRBV18|TRBJ2-5
TGTGCCAGCTCACCACTTGGTATTCAAGAGACCCAGTACTTC
CASSPLGIQETQYF
>NA|NA|TRBV7-6|TRBJ2-1
TGTGCCAGCAGCTTATCGGGGAGACGCATCCACAATGAGCAGTTCTTC
CASSLSGRRIHNEQFF
>NA|NA|TRBV30|TRBJ2-7
TGTGCCTGGACCCCCGGGAGCAGACACTACGTAGAGCAGTACTTC
CAWTPGSRHYVEQYF
>NA|TRBD2|TRBV5-6|TRBJ2-5
TGTGCCAGCAGCCGTTTTTTCGGGACTAGCGGCCAAGAGACCCAGTACTTC
CASSRFFGTSGQETQYF
>NA|TRBD2|TRBV15|TRBJ2-1
TGTGCCACCAGCCGAGGGGGAGCGGGGGGCGGGAATGAGCAGTTCTTC
CATSRGGAGGGNEQFF
>NA|NA|TRBV5-4|TRBJ2-2
TGTGCCAGCAGCTTGAAGTTGGCCTCGACCGGGGAGCTGTTTTTT
CASSLKLASTGELFF
>NA|NA|TRBV18|TRBJ2-3
TGTGCCAGCTCACCAGGGCGGCGCACAGATACGCAGTATTTT
CASSPGRRTDTQYF
>NA|NA|TRBV9|TRBJ2-5
TGTGCCAGCAGCGGGGCTATCCAAGAGACCCAGTACTTC
CASSGAIQETQYF
>few|NA|TRBV11-2|TRBJ1-2
TGTGCCAGCAGCTTAGATCGCCGGCTCTATGGCTACACCTTC
CASSLDRRLYGYTF
>NA|TRBD2|TRBV4-1|TRBJ2-1
TGCGCCAGCAGCCAACCGGGACTAGCGGGCCCGGTTGAGCAGTTCTTC
CASSQPGLAGPVEQFF
>NA|TRBD2|TRBV6-1|TRBJ2-1
TGTGCCAGCAGTGACCTTCTAGCGGGAGTGAGCTCCTACAATGAGCAGTTCTTC
CASSDLLAGVSSYNEQFF
>NA|TRBD1|TRBV19|TRBJ1-6
TGTGCCAGTAGGCAGGGACAGCTTAATTCACCCCTCCACTTT
CASRQGQLNSPLHF
>NA|NA|TRBV2|TRBJ1-4
TGTGCCAGCAGGGTGGAACGGTCCGGGACTGGGAAACTGTTTTTT
CASRVERSGTGKLFF
>NA|TRBD1|TRBV6-1|TRBJ2-5
TGTGCCAGCAGTGAAGCTACAGGACAGGGGGCCGAGACCCAGTACTTC
CASSEATGQGAETQYF
>NA|NA|TRBV6-5|TRBJ2-6
TGTGCCAGCAGTTACAGGGGCTCTGGGGCCAACGTCCTGACTTTC
CASSYRGSGANVLTF
>NA|TRBD1|TRBV18|TRBJ2-7
TGTGCCAGCTCACCACAAGACAGGGAGACCTACGAGCAGTACTTC
CASSPQDRETYEQYF
>few|NA|TRBV4-1|TRBJ1-4
TGCGCCAGCAGCCAAGGGTCCAGGAATGAAAAACTGTTTTTT
CASSQGSRNEKLFF
>NA|TRBD2|TRBV27|TRBJ2-2
TGTGCCAGCAGTCCGACTAGCGGGAGCCCGAACACCGGGGAGCTGTTTTTT
CASSPTSGSPNTGELFF
>NA|NA|TRBV7-2|TRBJ2-3
TGTGCCAGCAGCTCTCGGGGGAACACAGATACGCAGTATTTT
CASSSRGNTDTQYF
>NA|NA|TRBV15|TRBJ1-5
TGTGCCACCAGCAGAGCGGAGTACCAGCCCCAGCATTTT
CATSRAEYQPQHF
>NA|TRBD2|TRBV7-9|TRBJ2-3
TGTGCCAGCAGTCTTAGCGGGGGGGCGGAAGATACGCAGTATTTT
CASSLSGGAEDTQYF
>NA|NA|TRBV7-2|TRBJ1-2
TGTGCCAGCAGCCGACAATTTGGCTACACCTTC
CASSRQFGYTF
>NA|TRBD2|TRBV11-2|TRBJ2-3
TGTGCCAGCAGCTCCCGCTCCGGACTAGCGGGGCTCACAGATACGCAGTATTTT
CASSSRSGLAGLTDTQYF
>NA|TRBD2|TRBV19|TRBJ2-7
TGTGCCAGTAGTCCTCGGACTAGCGGGAGCTACGAGCAGTACTTC
CASSPRTSGSYEQYF
>NA|TRBD1|TRBV6-1|TRBJ2-1
TGTGCCAGCAAGGGACAGGGACTATACAATGAGCAGTTCTTC
CASKGQGLYNEQFF
>NA|NA|TRBV5-1|TRBJ2-5
TGCGCCAGCAGCACAGGGCATGAGACCCAGTACTTC
CASSTGHETQYF